Each of the 15 T cell receptor beta chains below was sequenced from the same sample in a study of OX40 agonist ivuxolimab in advanced cancers. Only in-frame clones appear in the TCRdb table, and some are missing; sequencing was by immunoSEQ multiplex PCR. The sample shows around 67,000 clones, under 90% of them seen only once. This specimen consisted of CD4+ or CD8+ T cells sorted from blood, obtained in a trial of the OX40 agonist ivuxolimab. These TCRs come from an adult with an advanced solid tumor such as melanoma, head and neck, liver or kidney cancer.

As regards this clone: A read error may account for a junction end that differs from germline. The chain has TRBV7-7 and TRBJ2-2; possibly TRBD1 for D (5 bases). Germline V gene data show CDR1 as SSHAT and CDR2 as FNYEAQ (reference sequence). This CDR3 region has 13 residues. The DNA for the CDR3 is TGTGCTAGCAGCTTAGTAAGGGGCGGGGAGCTGTTTTTT. It codes for CASSLVRGGELFF.

The J gene is TRBJ2-5, the V gene TRBV11-2; D remains unclear. Deletions cut 7 bases from V and 4 bases from J, with 10 bases between. Germline-derived CDR1 and CDR2 are SGHAT and FQNNGV. This CDR3 is 12 amino acids long. In DNA, the CDR3 is TGTGCCAGCACCCCCTGGGCAGAGACCCAGTACTTC. Translation: CASTPWAETQYF.

The chain combines TRBV5-5 with TRBJ2-3, with 8 bases matching TRBD2. Trimming at V came to 6 bases and at J to 0 bases, leaving 3 bases not matched to a gene. The germline V gene has CDR1 SGHKS and CDR2 YYEKEE (reference sequence). This CDR3 region has 14 residues. This CDR3 reads CASNRGGSTDTQYF. The CDR3 DNA reads as TGTGCCAGCAACCGCGGGGGGAGCACAGATACGCAGTATTTT.

The chain recombines TRBV5-5 with TRBJ2-1; D unresolved. Trimming took off 1 base at V and 8 bases at J, with 10 bases between the two ends. Germline CDR1 reads SGHKS; CDR2 reads YYEKEE (reference sequence). The CDR3 covers 13 residues. The CDR3, as DNA: TGTGCCAGCAGCTTGCGTCCGGGTTATGAGCAGTTCTTC. The encoded protein is CASSLRPGYEQFF.

In this sample, this clone turned up many times. The identical CDR3 is also encoded by other nucleotide sequences in the sample. This sequence joins TRBV30 and TRBJ1-1; tentative D call: TRBD1 (6 bases). CDR3 size: 13 residues. Trimming took off 0 bases at V and 8 bases at J, with 13 bases between the two ends. CDR1 and CDR2 (germline): GTSNPN, SVGIG (reference sequence). The CDR3 sequence is CAWSVLGRGEAFF. The CDR3 nucleotides are TGTGCCTGGAGTGTACTTGGCAGGGGCGAAGCTTTCTTT.

The chain recombines TRBV30 with TRBJ1-5, with D possibly being TRBD1 (5 bases). The CDR3 spans 13 residues. The germline V gene encodes CDR1 GTSNPN and CDR2 SVGIG (reference sequence). V shed 0 bases and J shed 4 bases, with 7 bases lying between them. The CDR3 DNA is TGTGCCTGGAGTGTACAGGAGAATCAGCCCCAGCATTTT. This codes for CAWSVQENQPQHF.

This chain connects TRBV27 to TRBJ2-5; D remains unclear. The CDR3 contains 13 residues. Germline V lookup: CDR1 MNHEY, CDR2 SMNVEV (reference sequence). V was cut by 2 bases and J by 5 bases, with 9 bases left in between. CDR3 bases: TGTGCCAGCAGTTTAACCCTTCGCGAGACCCAGTACTTC. Protein: CASSLTLRETQYF.

The rearrangement joins TRBV27 to TRBJ2-1, with TRBD2 as a possible D gene (5 bases). In germline, CDR1 is MNHEY, CDR2 SMNVEV (reference sequence). V lost 5 bases and J lost 4, with 12 bases in between. The CDR3 covers 14 residues. The CDR3 DNA follows: TGTGCCAGCAGTGTGAACGGACTTTACAATGAGCAGTTCTTC. Amino acids: CASSVNGLYNEQFF.

The chain is built from TRBV5-1 and TRBJ1-1, with unresolved D. Trimming shortened V by 6 bases and J by 0 bases, and 12 bases separated the two germline ends. This CDR3 has 14 amino acids. Per germline, CDR1 SGHRS and CDR2 YFSETQ. In DNA, the CDR3 is TGCGCCAGCACCTCCCTCGGTATGAACACTGAAGCTTTCTTT. This encodes CASTSLGMNTEAFF.

This clone was seen a handful of times. The rearrangement links TRBV29-1 to TRBJ2-1; the D gene is possibly TRBD1 (6 bases). CDR1 and CDR2 from the germline V gene are SQVTM and ANQGSEA. This CDR3 contains 14 residues. Trimming stripped 5 bases from V and 3 bases from J, with 14 bases between. The CDR3 here is CSVRWDMYYNEQFF. The CDR3 nucleotides read TGCAGCGTTAGGTGGGACATGTACTACAATGAGCAGTTCTTC.

CDR3 protein: CATTTGASDNEQFF. DNA for the CDR3: TGCGCCACTACTACGGGGGCAAGTGACAATGAGCAGTTCTTC. V is TRBV5-1 and J is TRBJ2-1; TRBD1 or TRBD2 may be the D gene (6 bases each). V was pared by 9 bases and J by 5 bases, with 18 bases between. Germline V CDR1 and CDR2: SGHRS, YFSETQ. This CDR3 contains 14 residues.

V and J are TRBV30 and TRBJ1-2; 9 nucleotides agree with TRBD1. CDR3 length: 11 residues. With V trimmed by 8 bases and J by 7 bases, 5 bases remained unmatched. Germline assignment: CDR1 GTSNPN and CDR2 SVGIG (reference sequence). CDR3 DNA sequence: TGTGCCACAGGGGGCGATGGTGGCTACACCTTC. Amino acid sequence: CATGGDGGYTF.

This clone came up a few times. V and J are TRBV7-8 and TRBJ2-1; tentatively, D is TRBD1 or TRBD2 (5 bases each). Germline values: CDR1 SGHVS, CDR2 FQNEAQ. This CDR3 spans 14 amino acids. Trimming took off 0 bases at V and 7 bases at J, with 10 bases between the two ends. The chain's CDR3 is CASSLARWGNEQFF. Written as DNA, the CDR3 is TGTGCCAGCAGCTTAGCGCGTTGGGGGAATGAGCAGTTCTTC.

This chain links TRBV6-5 with TRBJ2-7; D call uncertain. V lost 2 bases and J 3 bases, leaving 8 bases between the germline ends. The germline CDR1 and CDR2 sequences are MNHEY and SVGAGI. The CDR3 is made up of 13 amino acids. CDR3 sequence (DNA): TGTGCCAGCAGTTACCGGGCCGGCTACGAGCAGTACTTC. Translated: CASSYRAGYEQYF.

V is TRBV5-1 and J is TRBJ1-1, with D maybe TRBD1 (5 bases). Germline CDR1 reads SGHRS; CDR2 reads YFSETQ. The V gene lost 4 bases and the J gene lost 4 bases, with 11 bases spanning the gap. The CDR3 has 13 residues. This CDR3 is CASSLGGSTEAFF. In DNA, the CDR3 is TGCGCCAGCAGCCTGGGGGGTAGCACTGAAGCTTTCTTT.